This TCR beta chain originates from a study of beta chain features in type 1 diabetes. Study outcomes and limitations: The study found moderately but significantly shorter TCRB CDR3s in all four CD4+ subsets of Type 1 diabetes patients.

The whole isolated RNA underwent reverse transcription, so sequencing captured expressed TCRB transcripts. Mean read depth for naive, central memory and regulatory T cell samples was around 3.8 million reads. Using immunoSEQ multiplex PCR, the repertoire was profiled, and TCRdb retains in-frame clones only, with some absent. The sample comprises 620,000 or so clones, about 14% of which are singletons, and 0.093% rests with the top ten. Via the markers CD45RO/CCR7/CD25/CD127/CD95/CD27, stem cell-like memory, regulatory, central memory and naive CD4+ cells were sorted. In the case of this clone: The antigen remains undetermined.

The sequenced sample was naive CD4+ T cells from blood. The sequence was collected from a man younger than 30 in good health.

This CDR3 reads CASSLGPGTGGNEQYF. DNA for the CDR3: TGCGCCAGCAGCTTGGGCCCCGGGACAGGGGGCAACGAGCAGTACTTC. This chain uses TRBV5-1 with TRBJ2-7, with 12 bases matching TRBD1. The CDR3 is made up of 16 amino acids. Germline-derived CDR1 and CDR2 are SGHRS and YFSETQ. V gave up 0 bases and J gave up 5 bases; unmatched junction bases: 6.